This is a list of T cell receptor beta chains from one sample in a study of response to subunit inactivated influenza vaccine. MiXCR, applied by TCRdb to the RT-PCR reads, yields one record per CDR3 protein. The table lists 650,000 or so distinct CDR3 sequences, approximately 15% of them singletons. The sequenced sample was PBMCs from blood, obtained 14 days before vaccination. These receptors were obtained from a man between 50 and 59 years old who received an inactivated influenza vaccine. CDR3s include the opening cysteine and the closing phenylalanine or tryptophan. D genes are given only for firm matches. Size values are once, few and many counts, or a class for expanded clones, and some rows have none.

TRBJ2-2,many,TRBD2,TRBV20-1,TGCAGTGCCTATGGGACTAGCGACTATCACCTCACCGGGGAGCTGTTTTTT,CSAYGTSDYHLTGELFF
TRBJ1-2,few,-,TRBV2,TGTGCCAGCAGTGAAGTCATTGGCTACACCTTC,CASSEVIGYTF
TRBJ2-4,few,-,TRBV2,TGTGCCAGCAGTATCAAGGGGTCCAAAAACATTCAGTACTTC,CASSIKGSKNIQYF
TRBJ2-5,few,-,TRBV5-1,TGCGCCAGCAGACAGACCGGGGGGACCCAGTACTTC,CASRQTGGTQYF
TRBJ2-1,-,TRBD1,TRBV2,TGTGCCAGCAGAGCGGGACAGGGACCCCTTGATGAGCAGTTCTTC,CASRAGQGPLDEQFF
TRBJ2-2,-,-,TRBV6-5,TGTGCCAGCAGTCCCGGCTCCGGGGAGCTGTTTTTT,CASSPGSGELFF
TRBJ1-2,-,-,TRBV5-5,TGTGCCAGCAGCTTGGGAGAAGATATATATGGCTACACCTTC,CASSLGEDIYGYTF
TRBJ2-2,few,-,TRBV3-1,TGTGCCAGCAGCCAAGTAATATCCGGGGAGCTGTTTTTT,CASSQVISGELFF
TRBJ2-1,few,-,TRBV2,TGTGCCAGCAGTGAAATTAGGGGCCGCAATGAGCAGTTCTTC,CASSEIRGRNEQFF
TRBJ2-2,-,TRBD2,TRBV20-1,TGCTGTGCTAGAGATCGAAGCGGTCAAGCGGGAAGAAAGAACACCGGGGAGCTGTTTTTT,CCARDRSGQAGRKNTGELFF
TRBJ2-7,many,TRBD1,TRBV7-8,TGTGCCAGCAGCCGACAGGGGGGGTACGAGCAGTACTTC,CASSRQGGYEQYF
TRBJ2-2,-,-,TRBV7-9,TGTGCCAGCAGCCCTCCGGGGATGAACACCGGGGAGCTGTTTTTT,CASSPPGMNTGELFF
TRBJ1-2,few,-,TRBV4-3,TGCGCCAGCAGCCAAGATGCAGGAGACTATGGCTACACCTTC,CASSQDAGDYGYTF
TRBJ2-7,-,TRBD1,TRBV20-1,TGCAGTGCTACCCCGGACAGGAGGTACGAGCAGTACTTC,CSATPDRRYEQYF
TRBJ2-6,few,TRBD1,TRBV6-2/TRBV6-3,TGTGCCAGCATCGACACAGGGGCTGGGGTCAACGTCCTGACTTTC,CASIDTGAGVNVLTF
TRBJ2-3,-,TRBD2,TRBV11-2,TGTGCCAGCAGCACCAACCTAGAGGGACTACCTAGCACAGATACGCAGTATTTT,CASSTNLEGLPSTDTQYF
TRBJ2-5,few,TRBD2,TRBV28,TGTGCCAGCAGTGCGGGGACTAGCGGGAGGGCCGGGCAGACCCAGTACTTC,CASSAGTSGRAGQTQYF
TRBJ2-2,-,-,TRBV20-1,TGCAGTGCTAGAGATGGTGGGGGCGCCGGGGAGCTGTTTTTT,CSARDGGGAGELFF
TRBJ2-4,-,-,TRBV13,TGTGCCAGCAGCCTGGGATTTCGGGCCAAAAACATTCAGTACTTC,CASSLGFRAKNIQYF
TRBJ2-7,few,-,TRBV7-2,TGTGCCAGCAGCTTGATACAGGGAACCTACGAGCAGTACTTC,CASSLIQGTYEQYF
TRBJ2-1,few,-,TRBV6-6,TGTGCCAGCAGTTACTCGAAGTCTGAGCAGTTCTTC,CASSYSKSEQFF
TRBJ2-2,few,-,TRBV11-2,TGTGCCAGCAGCTTAATAAGGGGAGACGCGAACACCGGGGAGCTGTTTTTT,CASSLIRGDANTGELFF
TRBJ2-1,-,-,TRBV10-3,TGTGCCATCAGTGATACAGGGAGAGATAAGAATGAGCAGTTCTTC,CAISDTGRDKNEQFF
TRBJ1-2,few,-,TRBV7-9,TGTGCCAGCAGCTTAAGGGGACCCTCTAACTATGGCTACACCTTC,CASSLRGPSNYGYTF
TRBJ1-1,few,-,TRBV29-1,TGCAGCGTTGAAGGGGCTAGGGCTGAAGCTTTCTTT,CSVEGARAEAFF
TRBJ1-3,-,-,TRBV4-1,TGCGCCAGCAGCCACCCGGGACAACGAAACACCATATATTTT,CASSHPGQRNTIYF
TRBJ2-1,-,TRBD1,TRBV15,TGTGCCACCAGCGGACAGGGGATTGATGAGCAGTTCTTC,CATSGQGIDEQFF
TRBJ1-4,few,-,TRBV28,TGTGCCAGCAGTTTACTTTGGGGTATTGGTGAAAAACTGTTTTTT,CASSLLWGIGEKLFF
TRBJ2-4,-,TRBD2,TRBV5-8,TGTGCCAGCAGCCTTACATATGGACTAGCGGCCAAAAACATTCAGTACTTC,CASSLTYGLAAKNIQYF
TRBJ2-1,many,-,TRBV4-3,TGCGCCAGCAGTAGGACTTCGTACAATGAGCAGTTCTTC,CASSRTSYNEQFF
TRBJ2-5,-,-,TRBV4-3,TGCGCCAGCAGCCCAGATTCGCTAGCGGAGACCCAGTACTTC,CASSPDSLAETQYF
TRBJ2-4,-,TRBD1,TRBV6-2/TRBV6-3,TGTGCCAGCAGTCCACAAGACAGGGGGCGGGTGGCCAAAAACATTCAGTACTTC,CASSPQDRGRVAKNIQYF
TRBJ1-2,-,-,TRBV4-1,TGCGCCAGCAGCCAAGAACGGGCGGGGACCCATGGCTACACCTTC,CASSQERAGTHGYTF
TRBJ2-7,few,TRBD1,TRBV11-2,TGTGCCAGCAGCTTAGATCCTGGGGACAGCAAGCAGTACTTC,CASSLDPGDSKQYF
TRBJ2-3,few,TRBD2,TRBV7-4,TGTGCCAGCAGCTTTAGCGGGAGAGGGCATACGCAGTATTTT,CASSFSGRGHTQYF
TRBJ1-2,few,-,TRBV15,TGTGCCACCAGCAGGGGGGCAGCTTATGGCTACACCTTC,CATSRGAAYGYTF
TRBJ2-1,-,-,TRBV5-5,TGTGCCAGCAGCTTGTGGGGGGACAATGAGCAGTTCTTC,CASSLWGDNEQFF
TRBJ2-3,-,-,TRBV6-1,TGTGCCAGCAGTCCCTCAGGGTGGAGTACGCAGTATTTT,CASSPSGWSTQYF
TRBJ2-3,-,-,TRBV10-3,TGTGCCATCGGACAGATCGGTACAGATACGCAGTATTTT,CAIGQIGTDTQYF
TRBJ2-7,-,-,TRBV7-8,TGTGCCAGCAGCTTAGCAGGACGGAACTCCTACGAGCAGTACTTC,CASSLAGRNSYEQYF